One sample yielded the 9 T cell receptor beta chains listed below, sequenced in a study of blood T cell repertoires in COVID-19. Clones were sequenced by immunoSEQ multiplex PCR, and TCRdb holds only the in-frame ones, with some missing. In the table there are about 310,000 clones, about nine tenths of which are singletons. The specimen was PBMCs or T cells enriched from blood (not recorded which). The receptors were gathered from a woman aged 40 to 50 who had recovered from COVID-19.

The V and J genes are TRBV7-9 and TRBJ1-2; 8 bases are a match to TRBD1. This CDR3 comprises 15 residues. The V gene's germline CDR1 is SEHNR and CDR2 FQNEAQ (reference sequence). V shed 0 bases and J 5 bases; nucleotides not matched to a gene: 5. DNA of the CDR3: TGTGCCAGCAGCTTAGCGGCAGGGGGCGCATATGGCTACACCTTC. Translation: CASSLAAGGAYGYTF. Together with reference TRBV7-9 and TRBJ1-2, the CDR3 gives the full variable domain: DTGVSQNPRHKITKRGQNVTFRCDPISEHNRLYWYRQTLGQGPEFLTYFQNEAQLEKSRLLSDRFSAERPKGSFSTLEIQRTEQGDSAMYLCASSLAAGGAYGYTFGSGTRLTVV.

This chain links TRBV5-4 with TRBJ1-1, with TRBD1 as a possible D gene (5 bases). Germline CDR1 SGHNT, CDR2 YYREEE (reference sequence). The CDR3 is made up of 12 amino acids. V lost 3 bases and J 4 bases, leaving 7 bases between the germline ends. The CDR3 coding sequence is TGTGCCAGCAGCTCCACAGGCACTGAAGCTTTCTTT. Translating gives CASSSTGTEAFF.

J is TRBJ2-5 and V is TRBV28; 12 bases are a match to TRBD2. Unmatched junction bases numbered 4, after V lost 10 bases and J lost 7 bases. Looked up from germline, CDR1 is MDHEN and CDR2 is SYDVKM. This CDR3 has 12 amino acids. The CDR3 coding sequence is TGTGCCACTAGCGGGGGGGCTAGGACCCAGTACTTC. Protein sequence: CATSGGARTQYF.

This chain links TRBV11-3 with TRBJ2-1; D gene uncertain. This CDR3 contains 11 residues. Trimming shortened V by 5 bases and J by 5 bases, and 4 bases separated the two germline ends. Germline V gene sequence: CDR1 SGHNT, CDR2 YENEEA. The CDR3 nucleotides are TGTGCCAGCAGCCGTGACAATGAGCAGTTCTTC. Translated: CASSRDNEQFF.

The gene calls are TRBV12-2 and TRBJ2-1; the D call in the table, TRBD1, was not verified against the DNA. TRBV12-2 is a pseudogene. The CDR3 is made up of 15 amino acids. The CDR3, as DNA: TGTGCAAGTCACCCGGACAGGGGATTCTACAATGAGCAGTTCTTC. The encoded protein is CASHPDRGFYNEQFF.

The chain links TRBV19 to TRBJ2-3; 8 bases match TRBD2. The germline V gene has CDR1 LNHDA and CDR2 SQIVND (reference sequence). Losses at the gene ends were 6 bases for V and 5 bases for J; bases not matched to a gene: 4. This CDR3 comprises 13 residues. CDR3 region: CASRRLAQDTQYF. The CDR3 DNA reads TGTGCCAGTAGAAGACTAGCGCAAGATACGCAGTATTTT.

This chain links TRBV19 with TRBJ2-1; 8 nucleotides match TRBD2. Germline assignment: CDR1 LNHDA and CDR2 SQIVND (reference sequence). CDR3 length: 12 amino acids. V lost 5 bases and J lost 9; bases outside the gene matches: 3. In nucleotides, the CDR3 is TGTGCCAGTAGTTCGGCGGGAGGTGAGCAGTTCTTC. Translation gives CASSSAGGEQFF.

This chain connects TRBV9 to TRBJ1-5, with TRBD1 identical over 9 bases. The CDR3 loop spans 14 amino acids. V gave up 4 bases and J gave up 4 bases; unmatched junction bases: 3. Germline V gene lookup returns CDR1 SGDLS and CDR2 YYNGEE. CDR3 coding DNA: TGTGCCAGCAGCCGGACAGGGGCTAATCAGCCCCAGCATTTT. Its protein product is CASSRTGANQPQHF.

The chain uses TRBV12-5 and TRBJ2-3; 9 bases map to TRBD2. V lost 5 bases and J lost 0; bases outside the gene matches: 9. The CDR3 has 17 residues. CDR1 LGHNT and CDR2 FRNRAP come from the germline V gene. In DNA form, the CDR3 reads TGTGCTAGTGGTCAGCGAGCGGGAGGCCCCAGCACAGATACGCAGTATTTT. Its translation: CASGQRAGGPSTDTQYF.